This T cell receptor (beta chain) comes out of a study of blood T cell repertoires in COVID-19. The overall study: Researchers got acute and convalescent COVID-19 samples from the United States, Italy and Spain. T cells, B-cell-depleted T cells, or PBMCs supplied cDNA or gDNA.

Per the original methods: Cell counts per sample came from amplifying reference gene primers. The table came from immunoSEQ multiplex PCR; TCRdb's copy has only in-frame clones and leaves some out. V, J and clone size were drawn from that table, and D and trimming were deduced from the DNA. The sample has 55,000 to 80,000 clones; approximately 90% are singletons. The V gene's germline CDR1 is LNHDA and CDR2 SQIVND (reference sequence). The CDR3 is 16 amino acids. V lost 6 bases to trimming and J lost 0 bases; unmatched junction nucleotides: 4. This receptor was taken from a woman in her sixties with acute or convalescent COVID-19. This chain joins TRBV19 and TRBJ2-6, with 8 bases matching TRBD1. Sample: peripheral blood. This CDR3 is CASRAGGISGANVLTF. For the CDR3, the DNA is TGTGCCAGTAGGGCAGGGGGCATCTCTGGGGCCAACGTCCTGACTTTC.